This TCR beta chain was sequenced during a study of control samples from healthy donors and cancer patients. The CDR3 runs to 13 residues. The germline CDR1 and CDR2 sequences are SEHNR and FQNEAQ (reference sequence). The ends were cut back, 2 bases at V and 8 bases at J, with 12 bases in the middle. The method was immunoSEQ multiplex PCR; TCRdb's version includes in-frame clones alone and lacks a portion of them. Of about 220,000 clones in the sample, about 95% were seen once. The chain joins TRBV7-9 to TRBJ1-2; D perhaps matches TRBD1 (5 bases). Material: blood. The origin of this receptor is a man aged 45-60 years in good health. The CDR3 loop is CASSLRGREGYTF. The CDR3 bases are TGTGCCAGCAGCTTAAGGGGCAGGGAGGGCTACACCTTC. The full variable domain, completed using reference TRBV7-9 and TRBJ1-2, is DTGVSQNPRHKITKRGQNVTFRCDPISEHNRLYWYRQTLGQGPEFLTYFQNEAQLEKSRLLSDRFSAERPKGSFSTLEIQRTEQGDSAMYLCASSLRGREGYTFGSGTRLTVV.